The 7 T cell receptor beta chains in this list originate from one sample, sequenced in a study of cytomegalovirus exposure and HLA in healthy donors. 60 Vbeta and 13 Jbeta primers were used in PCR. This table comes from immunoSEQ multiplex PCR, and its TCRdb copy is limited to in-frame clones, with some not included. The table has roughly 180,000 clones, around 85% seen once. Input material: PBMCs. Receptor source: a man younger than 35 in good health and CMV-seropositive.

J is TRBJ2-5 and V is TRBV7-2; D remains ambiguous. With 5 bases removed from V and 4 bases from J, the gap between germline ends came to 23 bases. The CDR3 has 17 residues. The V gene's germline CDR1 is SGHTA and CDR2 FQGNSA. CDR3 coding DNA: TGTGCCAGCAGCCATGGGTTTGCTGCGCAACAGCCAGAGACCCAGTACTTC. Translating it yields CASSHGFAAQQPETQYF.

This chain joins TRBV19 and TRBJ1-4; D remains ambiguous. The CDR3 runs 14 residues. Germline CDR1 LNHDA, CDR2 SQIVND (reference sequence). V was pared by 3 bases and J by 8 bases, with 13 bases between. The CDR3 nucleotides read TGTGCCAGTAGTATTGATAGTGTGCCCGAAAAACTGTTTTTT. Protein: CASSIDSVPEKLFF.

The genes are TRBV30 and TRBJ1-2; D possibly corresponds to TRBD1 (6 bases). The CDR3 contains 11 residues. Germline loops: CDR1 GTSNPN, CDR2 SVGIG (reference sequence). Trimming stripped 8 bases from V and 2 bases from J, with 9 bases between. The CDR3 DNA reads TGTGCCGGGGGACAAAACTATGGCTACACCTTC. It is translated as CAGGQNYGYTF.

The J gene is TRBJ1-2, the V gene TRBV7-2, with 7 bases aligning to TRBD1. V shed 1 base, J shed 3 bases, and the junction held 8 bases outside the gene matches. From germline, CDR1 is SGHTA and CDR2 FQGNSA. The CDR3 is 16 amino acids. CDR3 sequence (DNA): TGTGCCAGCAGCTTAGACCCCAGGGGGAGCTACTATGGCTACACCTTC. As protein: CASSLDPRGSYYGYTF.

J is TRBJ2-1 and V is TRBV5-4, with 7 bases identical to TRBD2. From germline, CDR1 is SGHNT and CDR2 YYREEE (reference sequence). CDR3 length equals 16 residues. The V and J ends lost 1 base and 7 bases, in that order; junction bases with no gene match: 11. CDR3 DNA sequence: TGTGCCAGCAGCTTGTACGGGGAGGGGCGGAGGAATGAGCAGTTCTTC. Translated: CASSLYGEGRRNEQFF.

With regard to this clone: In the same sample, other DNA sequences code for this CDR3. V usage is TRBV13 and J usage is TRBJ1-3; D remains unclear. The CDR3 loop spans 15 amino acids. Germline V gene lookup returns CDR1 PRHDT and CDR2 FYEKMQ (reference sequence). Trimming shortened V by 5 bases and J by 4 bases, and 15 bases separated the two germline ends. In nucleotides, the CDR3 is TGTGCCAGCAGCGTAACCCGGAGTTCCGGAAACACCATATATTTT. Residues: CASSVTRSSGNTIYF.

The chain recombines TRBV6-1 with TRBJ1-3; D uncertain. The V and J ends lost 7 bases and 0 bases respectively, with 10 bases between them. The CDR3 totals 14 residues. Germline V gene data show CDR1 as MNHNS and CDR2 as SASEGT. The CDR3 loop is CASNTPYSGNTIYF. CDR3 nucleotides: TGTGCCAGCAATACACCTTACTCTGGAAACACCATATATTTT.